The next 8 T cell receptor beta chains were all read from a single sample in a study of T cells in Graves' hyperthyroidism and ophthalmopathy. Researchers took RNA transcripts and amplified the TCR beta CDR3 regions from them. The HTBI primer set served for first-round RT-PCR of the TCR CDR3. Each CDR3 protein gets one entry after TCRdb re-called the multiplex PCR reads with MiXCR. In the table there are approximately 300,000 distinct CDR3 sequences, about a sixth of which are singletons. Material: blood. The receptors derive from a woman aged 55-70 years with Graves' ophthalmopathy.

The V call is TRBV20-1, the J call TRBJ2-2, with TRBD1 as a possible D gene (6 bases). CDR1 and CDR2 (germline): DFQATT, SNEGSKA (reference sequence). The CDR3 sequence is 14 residues long. The V and J ends lost 5 bases and 4 bases respectively, with 14 bases between them. In nucleotides, the CDR3 is TGCAGTGCTTCAGGGGCAGGGAGCACCGGGGAGCTGTTTTTT. This translates into CSASGAGSTGELFF.

This clonotype was counted ten times or more. The chain joins TRBV20-1 to TRBJ2-1, with 9 bases that match TRBD1. Germline V lookup: CDR1 DFQATT, CDR2 SNEGSKA (reference sequence). The CDR3 runs 15 residues. J was trimmed by 9 bases and V by 6 bases; bases with no gene match: 15. As DNA, the CDR3 is TGCAGTGCCCTTACCGGGACAGGGACCCAAAGTGAGCAGTTCTTC. Its protein product is CSALTGTGTQSEQFF.

J is TRBJ2-1 and V is TRBV7-9, with D possibly being TRBD1 or TRBD2 (5 bases each). The CDR3 has 13 amino acids. Germline CDR1 is SEHNR and CDR2 is FQNEAQ (reference sequence). Trimming stripped 0 bases from V and 14 bases from J, with 14 bases between. The CDR3 region has the DNA TGTGCCAGCAGCTTAGCCGAGGGTACGGACAAGTTCTTC. It specifies CASSLAEGTDKFF.

This clonotype was found a few times. The CDR3 nucleotides are TGCGCCAGCAGCCCCTATCAGGGGGCTAATGAAAAACTGTTTTTT. It yields the protein CASSPYQGANEKLFF. V is TRBV4-3 and J is TRBJ1-4, with 7 bases identical to TRBD1. V dropped 4 bases and J dropped 3; count of bases not matched to a gene: 5. Looked up from germline, CDR1 is LGHNA and CDR2 is YSLEER. There are 15 residues in the CDR3.

The chain combines TRBV5-4 with TRBJ2-1; weak D call: TRBD1 (6 bases). CDR3 length equals 15 residues. Germline V lookup: CDR1 SGHNT, CDR2 YYREEE (reference sequence). Trimming pared 1 base from V and 4 bases from J, leaving 12 bases between. The CDR3 sequence: CASSLNQGIYNEQFF. For the CDR3, the DNA is TGTGCCAGCAGCTTGAACCAGGGGATATACAATGAGCAGTTCTTC.

This clonotype came up many times. The V gene is TRBV29-1, the J gene TRBJ2-7; perhaps TRBD2 as D (5 bases). V was clipped by 3 bases and J by 4 bases, with 7 bases between them. Germline values: CDR1 SQVTM, CDR2 ANQGSEA. The CDR3 runs to 11 residues. The CDR3 sequence is CSVDSGYEQYF. The DNA of the CDR3 is TGCAGCGTTGACTCGGGATACGAGCAGTACTTC.

This clonotype was counted at least ten times. The V gene is TRBV20-1, the J gene TRBJ2-1, with 8 bases aligning to TRBD2. Germline CDR1 is DFQATT and CDR2 is SNEGSKA (reference sequence). The CDR3 consists of 15 residues. After removal of 4 bases from V and 2 bases from J, the junction contained 7 bases not matched to a gene. The chain's CDR3 is CSATPFGRAYNEQFF. The CDR3 nucleotides read TGCAGTGCTACGCCCTTCGGGAGGGCCTACAATGAGCAGTTCTTC.

This clonotype was recorded a few times. The gene calls are TRBV7-9 and TRBJ1-1; D remains unclear. Trimming shortened V by 6 bases and J by 3 bases, and 14 bases separated the two germline ends. CDR3 size: 14 residues. CDR1 is SEHNR and CDR2 is FQNEAQ in the germline V gene (reference sequence). CDR3 sequence (DNA): TGTGCCAGCAGGAACGAGCAGGCTTACACTGAAGCTTTCTTT. The encoded protein is CASRNEQAYTEAFF.